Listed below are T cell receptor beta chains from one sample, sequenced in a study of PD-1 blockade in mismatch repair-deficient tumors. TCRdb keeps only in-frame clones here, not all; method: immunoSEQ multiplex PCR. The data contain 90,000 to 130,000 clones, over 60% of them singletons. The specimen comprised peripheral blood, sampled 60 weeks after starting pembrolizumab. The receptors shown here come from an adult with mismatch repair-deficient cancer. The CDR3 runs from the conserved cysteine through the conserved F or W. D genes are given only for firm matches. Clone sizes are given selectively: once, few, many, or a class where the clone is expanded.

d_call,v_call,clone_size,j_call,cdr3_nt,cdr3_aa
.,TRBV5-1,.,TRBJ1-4,TGCGCCAGCAGCGCGGGACAAAATGAAAAACTGTTTTTT,CASSAGQNEKLFF
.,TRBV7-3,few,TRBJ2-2,TGTGCCAGCAGCTCGTCGAACACCGGGGAGCTGTTTTTT,CASSSSNTGELFF
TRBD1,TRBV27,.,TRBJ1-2,TGTGCCAGCAGTGGTAACAGGGGTGGCTACACCTTC,CASSGNRGGYTF
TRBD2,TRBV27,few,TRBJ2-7,TGTGCCAGCAGTTTAGGGCGGGAGGGCCTCGAGCAGTACTTC,CASSLGREGLEQYF
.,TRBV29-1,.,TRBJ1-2,TGCAGCGTTGAATCCCAGGGGCAGGGTCCGTCCGGCTACACCTTC,CSVESQGQGPSGYTF
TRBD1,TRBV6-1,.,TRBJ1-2,TGTGCCAGCAGTGAACCGGGACAGTATTCAGAGCACACCTTC,CASSEPGQYSEHTF
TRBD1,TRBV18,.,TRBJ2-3,TGTGCCAGCTCGTCGACTTACAGGGGGGCGGCAGATACGCAGTATTTT,CASSSTYRGAADTQYF
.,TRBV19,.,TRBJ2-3,TGTGCCAGTAGTATCTCTGGGACTTTTCTAGATACGCAGTATTTT,CASSISGTFLDTQYF
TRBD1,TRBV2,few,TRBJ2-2,TGTGCCAGCAGCGGGACAGGGCTTTTCACCGGGGAGCTGTTTTTT,CASSGTGLFTGELFF
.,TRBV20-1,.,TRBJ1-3,TGCAGTGCTAGGTCTTTGGACACCATATATTTT,CSARSLDTIYF
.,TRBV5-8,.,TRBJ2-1,TGTGCCAGCGTTACAGGGGGGGGTCTTGGTGAGCAGTTCTTC,CASVTGGGLGEQFF
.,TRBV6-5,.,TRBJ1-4,TGTGCCAGCAGTTACTCGAGTACAGGGTGGGAAAAACTGTTTTTT,CASSYSSTGWEKLFF
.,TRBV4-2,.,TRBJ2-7,TGTGCCAGCAGCCGAGACACAGGGTTAGCCTACGAGCAGTACTTC,CASSRDTGLAYEQYF
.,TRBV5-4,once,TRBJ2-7,TGTGCCAGCAGCTTGATCGGGGCCTACGAGCAGTACTTC,CASSLIGAYEQYF
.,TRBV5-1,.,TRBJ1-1,TGCGCCAGCAGCTGGACGCGCGACACTGAAGCTTTCTTT,CASSWTRDTEAFF
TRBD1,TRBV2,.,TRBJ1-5,TGTGCCAGCAGTCCCCGGGACAGGAGCAATCAGCCCCAGCATTTT,CASSPRDRSNQPQHF
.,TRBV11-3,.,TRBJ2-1,TGTGCCAGCAGCCCCCTTGGGGTAGCGCTTTCTCACAATGAGCAGTTCTTC,CASSPLGVALSHNEQFF
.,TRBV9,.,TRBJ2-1,TGTGCCAGCAGCGTGCAGTCGGGGCACCTCAATGAGCAGTTCTTC,CASSVQSGHLNEQFF
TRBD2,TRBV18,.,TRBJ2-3,TGTGCCAGCTCACCGCGCGGGCTAGCGGGCACAGATACGCAGTATTTT,CASSPRGLAGTDTQYF
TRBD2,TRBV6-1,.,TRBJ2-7,TGTGCCAGCGGGGGGGACGACTCCTACGAGCAGTACTTC,CASGGDDSYEQYF
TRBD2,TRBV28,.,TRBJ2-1,TGTGCCAGCAGTTCGCTCTCGGGACTAGCGGGAGAGACGACCCGGGGTGAGCAGTTCTTC,CASSSLSGLAGETTRGEQFF
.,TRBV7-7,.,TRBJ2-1,TGTGCTAGCAGCTTAGGGGGAGGAGGGGGTTACAATGAGCAGTTCTTC,CASSLGGGGGYNEQFF
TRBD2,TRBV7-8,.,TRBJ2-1,TGTGCCAGCAGCCTCTCCGGGACTAGCAGGGTTGGGCCATACAATGAGCAGTTCTTC,CASSLSGTSRVGPYNEQFF
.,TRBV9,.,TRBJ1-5,TGTGCCAGCAGCGCATCAGATAATCAGCCCCAGCATTTT,CASSASDNQPQHF
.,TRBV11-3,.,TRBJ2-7,TGTGCCAGCAGCCCGAGGGGGACGGAGCCCTACGAGCAGTACTTC,CASSPRGTEPYEQYF
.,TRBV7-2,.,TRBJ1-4,TGTGCCAGCAGCTCGACTTTGGCTAATGAAAAACTGTTTTTT,CASSSTLANEKLFF
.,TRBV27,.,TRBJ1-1,TGTGCCAGCAGTTTAGCAGGGCTGAACACTGAAGCTTTCTTT,CASSLAGLNTEAFF
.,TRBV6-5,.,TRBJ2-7,TGTGCCAGCAGTTACGAGCCAGGCTCCTACGAGCAGTACTTC,CASSYEPGSYEQYF
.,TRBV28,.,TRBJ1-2,TGTGCCAGCAGTTACAGCCGGGAGAGCGCCTATGGCTACACCTTC,CASSYSRESAYGYTF
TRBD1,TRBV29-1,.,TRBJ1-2,TGCAGCGCAGACAGGGAAGTATATGGCTACACCTTC,CSADREVYGYTF
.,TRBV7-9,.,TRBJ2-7,TGTGCCAGCAGCAGTACAGGATCTTACGAGCAGTACTTC,CASSSTGSYEQYF